The entry below gives a single T cell receptor beta chain sequence along with its context. The sample originates from a study of control samples from healthy donors and cancer patients. Repertoires were generated with immunoSEQ multiplex PCR, while TCRdb's copy carries only in-frame clones and drops some. The data contain some 150,000 clones, around 90% of them seen just once; the ten biggest clones take up 3.2%. The material sequenced was blood. This sequence originates from a man younger than 40 in good health.

The chain's CDR3 is CSGRQGWEQFF. In DNA form, the CDR3 reads TGCAGCGGCAGACAGGGTTGGGAGCAGTTCTTC. The chain uses TRBV29-1 and TRBJ2-1; the match to TRBD1 covers 7 bases. The CDR3 consists of 11 residues. Germline V gene lookup returns CDR1 SQVTM and CDR2 ANQGSEA. V shed 7 bases, J shed 10 bases, and the junction held 7 bases outside the gene matches.